This T cell receptor beta chain derives from a study of shared clonotypes between healthy human individuals. Overall study context: Aged between 18 and 49, the donors were two women and a few men. Study conclusions and caveats: The rarefaction results pointed to incomplete sorted-subset sequencing despite large depth. It was expected that sequencing depth would affect clonotype sharing among donors.

Only Caucasian adults living in Nashville, Tennessee made up the donor group. Profiling relied on immunoSEQ multiplex PCR, and the TCRdb table lists in-frame clones only, not all of them. The sample has more than 1.2 million clones; roughly 98.5% are singletons. About this clone itself: Its antigen is unknown.

The specimen was naive CD4+ T cells sorted from blood. Subset meaning: CD45RA+ positively selected. This receptor was taken from a man aged 30 to 45 in good health.

CDR3: CASSSGIRDRGTYEQYF. CDR3 bases: TGTGCCAGCAGCTCAGGTATTCGGGACAGGGGGACCTACGAGCAGTACTTC. The gene calls are TRBV11-2 and TRBJ2-7, with 11 bases aligning to TRBD1. Germline V gives CDR1 SGHAT, CDR2 FQNNGV. V lost 4 bases, J lost 2 bases, and 10 bases stayed unmatched. The CDR3 totals 17 residues. Full variable domain (remainder filled in from reference TRBV11-2 and TRBJ2-7): EAGVAQSPRYKIIEKRQSVAFWCNPISGHATLYWYQQILGQGPKLLIQFQNNGVVDDSQLPKDRFSAERLKGVDSTLKIQPAKLEDSAVYLCASSSGIRDRGTYEQYFGPGTRLTVT.